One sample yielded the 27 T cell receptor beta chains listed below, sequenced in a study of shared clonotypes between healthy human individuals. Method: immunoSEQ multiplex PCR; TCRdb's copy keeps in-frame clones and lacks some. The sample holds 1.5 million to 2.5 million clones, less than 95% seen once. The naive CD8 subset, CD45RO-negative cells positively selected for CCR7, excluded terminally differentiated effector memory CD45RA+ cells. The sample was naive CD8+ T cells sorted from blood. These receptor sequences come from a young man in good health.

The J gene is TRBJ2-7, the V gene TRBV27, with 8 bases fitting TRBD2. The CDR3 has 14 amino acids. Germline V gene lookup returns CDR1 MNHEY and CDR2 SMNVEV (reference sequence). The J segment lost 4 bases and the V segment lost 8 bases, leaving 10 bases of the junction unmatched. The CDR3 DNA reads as TGTGCCAGCGCCGGGGGCGGGAGGCGGTACGAGCAGTACTTC. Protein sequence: CASAGGGRRYEQYF.

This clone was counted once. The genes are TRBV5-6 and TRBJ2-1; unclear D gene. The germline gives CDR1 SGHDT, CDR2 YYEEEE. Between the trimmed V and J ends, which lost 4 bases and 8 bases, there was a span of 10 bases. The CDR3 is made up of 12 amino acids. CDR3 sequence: CASSGGSDEQFF. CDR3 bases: TGTGCCAGCAGCGGTGGGTCCGATGAGCAGTTCTTC.

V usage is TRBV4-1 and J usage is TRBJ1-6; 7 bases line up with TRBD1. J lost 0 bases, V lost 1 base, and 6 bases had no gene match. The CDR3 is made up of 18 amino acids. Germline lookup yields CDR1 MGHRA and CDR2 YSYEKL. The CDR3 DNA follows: TGCGCCAGCAGCCAAGCCCCGACAGGGAGCTCCTATAATTCACCCCTCCACTTT. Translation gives CASSQAPTGSSYNSPLHF.

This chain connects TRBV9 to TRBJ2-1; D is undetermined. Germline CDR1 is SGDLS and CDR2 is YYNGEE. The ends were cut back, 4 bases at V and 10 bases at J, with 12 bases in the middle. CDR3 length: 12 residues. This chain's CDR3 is CASSPQSAEQFF. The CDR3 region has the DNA TGTGCCAGCAGCCCCCAAAGTGCCGAGCAGTTCTTC.

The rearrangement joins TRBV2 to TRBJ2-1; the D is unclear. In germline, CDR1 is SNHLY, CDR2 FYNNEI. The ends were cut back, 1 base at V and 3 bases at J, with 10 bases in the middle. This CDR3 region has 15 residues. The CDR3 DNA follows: TGTGCCAGCAGTGAAGGGATAGCCTACTACAATGAGCAGTTCTTC. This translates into CASSEGIAYYNEQFF.

As DNA, the CDR3 is TGTGCCAGCAGTTGGGAAGCGCCACAGCGGAATGAGCAGTTCTTC. Translating gives CASSWEAPQRNEQFF. This sequence joins TRBV27 and TRBJ2-1; a possible D gene is TRBD2 (5 bases). Germline-derived CDR1 and CDR2 are MNHEY and SMNVEV (reference sequence). Trimming removed 4 bases from V and 7 bases from J, with 17 bases in between. The CDR3 extends over 15 amino acids.

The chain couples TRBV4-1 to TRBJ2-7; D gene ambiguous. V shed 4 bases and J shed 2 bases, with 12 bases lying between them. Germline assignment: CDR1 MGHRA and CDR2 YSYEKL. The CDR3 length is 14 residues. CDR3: CASSPKREAYEQYF. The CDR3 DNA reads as TGCGCCAGCAGCCCAAAGAGAGAGGCCTACGAGCAGTACTTC.

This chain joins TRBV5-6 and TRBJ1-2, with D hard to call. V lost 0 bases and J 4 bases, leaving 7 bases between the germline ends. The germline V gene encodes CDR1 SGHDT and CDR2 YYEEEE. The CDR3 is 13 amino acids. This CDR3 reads CASSLEASYGYTF. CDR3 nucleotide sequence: TGTGCCAGCAGCTTGGAGGCGAGCTATGGCTACACCTTC.

The CDR3 DNA is TGTGCCAGCAGCTTATTTGCGGGAGTAAGGGAGACCCAGTACTTC. Translated, it gives CASSLFAGVRETQYF. The rearrangement uses TRBV7-2 and TRBJ2-5; 7 nucleotides align to TRBD2. The germline V gene has CDR1 SGHTA and CDR2 FQGNSA. V was clipped by 2 bases and J by 5 bases; unmatched bases: 8. This CDR3 spans 15 amino acids.

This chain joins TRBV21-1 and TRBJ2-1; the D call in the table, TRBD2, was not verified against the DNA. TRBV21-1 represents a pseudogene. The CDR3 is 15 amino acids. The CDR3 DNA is TGTGCCAGCAGCACCGGGCTAGCGGGAGCCAATGAGCAGTTCTTC. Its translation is CASSTGLAGANEQFF.

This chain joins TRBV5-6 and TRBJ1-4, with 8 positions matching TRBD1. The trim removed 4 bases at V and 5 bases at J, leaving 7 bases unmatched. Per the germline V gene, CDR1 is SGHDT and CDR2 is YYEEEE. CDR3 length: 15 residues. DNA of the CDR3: TGTGCCAGCAGCCGTCAGGGGGCGACAAATGAAAAACTGTTTTTT. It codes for CASSRQGATNEKLFF.

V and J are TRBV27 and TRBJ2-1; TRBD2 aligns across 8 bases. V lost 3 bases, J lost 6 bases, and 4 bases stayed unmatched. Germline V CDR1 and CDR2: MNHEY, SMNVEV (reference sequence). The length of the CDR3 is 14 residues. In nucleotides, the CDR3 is TGTGCCAGCAGTTTTATTAGCGGGATCAATGAGCAGTTCTTC. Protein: CASSFISGINEQFF.

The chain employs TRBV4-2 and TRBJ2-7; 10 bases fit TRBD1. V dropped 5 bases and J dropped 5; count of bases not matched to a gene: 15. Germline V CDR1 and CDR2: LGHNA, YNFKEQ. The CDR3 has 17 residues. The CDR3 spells CASSNTSGTGVRDEQYF. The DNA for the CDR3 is TGTGCCAGCAGCAACACCTCCGGGACAGGGGTCCGAGACGAGCAGTACTTC.

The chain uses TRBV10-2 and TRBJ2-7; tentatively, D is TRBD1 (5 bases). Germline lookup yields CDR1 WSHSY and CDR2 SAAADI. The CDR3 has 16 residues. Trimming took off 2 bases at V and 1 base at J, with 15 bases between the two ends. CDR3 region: CASSEIREGLSYEQYF. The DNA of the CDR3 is TGCGCCAGCAGTGAGATCAGGGAAGGCTTATCCTACGAGCAGTACTTC.

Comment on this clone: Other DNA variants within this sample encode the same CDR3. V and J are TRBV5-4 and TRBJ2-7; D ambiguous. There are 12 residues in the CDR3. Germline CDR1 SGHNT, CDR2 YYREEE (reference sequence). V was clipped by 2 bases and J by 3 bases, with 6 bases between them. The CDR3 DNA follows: TGTGCCAGCAGCTTCTCGAGCTACGAGCAGTACTTC. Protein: CASSFSSYEQYF.

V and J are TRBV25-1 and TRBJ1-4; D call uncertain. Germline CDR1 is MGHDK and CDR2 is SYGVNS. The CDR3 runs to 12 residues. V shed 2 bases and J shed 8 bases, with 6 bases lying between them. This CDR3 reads CASSEGGEKLFF. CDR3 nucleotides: TGTGCCAGCAGTGAAGGAGGGGAAAAACTGTTTTTT. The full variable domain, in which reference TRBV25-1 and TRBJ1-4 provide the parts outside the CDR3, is EADIYQTPRYLVIGTGKKITLECSQTMGHDKMYWYQQDPGMELHLIHYSYGVNSTEKGDLSSESTVSRIRTEHFPLTLESARPSHTSQYLCASSEGGEKLFFGSGTQLSVL.

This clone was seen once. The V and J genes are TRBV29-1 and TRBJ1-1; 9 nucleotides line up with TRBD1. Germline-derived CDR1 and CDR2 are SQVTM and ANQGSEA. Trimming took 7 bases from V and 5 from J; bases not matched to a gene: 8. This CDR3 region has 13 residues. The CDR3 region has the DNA TGCAGCGCCCACGGGACAGGGTTAACTGAAGCTTTCTTT. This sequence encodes CSAHGTGLTEAFF.

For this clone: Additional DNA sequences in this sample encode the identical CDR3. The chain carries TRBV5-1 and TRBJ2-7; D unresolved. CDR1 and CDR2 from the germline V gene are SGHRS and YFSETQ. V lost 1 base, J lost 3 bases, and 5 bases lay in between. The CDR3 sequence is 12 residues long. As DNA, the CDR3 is TGCGCCAGCAGCTTGCTGGGCTACGAGCAGTACTTC. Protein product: CASSLLGYEQYF.

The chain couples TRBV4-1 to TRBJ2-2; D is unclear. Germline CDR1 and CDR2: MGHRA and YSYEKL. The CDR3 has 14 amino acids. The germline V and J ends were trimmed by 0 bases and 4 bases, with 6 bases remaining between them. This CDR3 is CASSQDESTGELFF. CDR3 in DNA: TGCGCCAGCAGCCAAGATGAGTCCACCGGGGAGCTGTTTTTT.

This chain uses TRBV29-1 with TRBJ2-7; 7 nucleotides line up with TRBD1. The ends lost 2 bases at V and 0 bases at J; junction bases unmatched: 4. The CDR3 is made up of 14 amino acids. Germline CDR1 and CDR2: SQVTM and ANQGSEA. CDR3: CSVERAGGSYEQYF. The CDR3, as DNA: TGCAGCGTTGAAAGGGCAGGGGGCTCCTACGAGCAGTACTTC.

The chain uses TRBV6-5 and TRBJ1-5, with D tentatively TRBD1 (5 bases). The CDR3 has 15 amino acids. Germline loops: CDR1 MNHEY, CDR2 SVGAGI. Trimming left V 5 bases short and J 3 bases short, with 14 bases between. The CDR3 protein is CASSGSDSFNQPQHF. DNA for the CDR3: TGTGCCAGCAGTGGGAGTGACAGTTTCAATCAGCCCCAGCATTTT.

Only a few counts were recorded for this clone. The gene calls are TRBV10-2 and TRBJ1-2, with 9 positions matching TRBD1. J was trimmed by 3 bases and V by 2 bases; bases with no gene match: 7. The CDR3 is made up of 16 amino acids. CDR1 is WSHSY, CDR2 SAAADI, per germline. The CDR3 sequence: CASSESAGTGYYGYTF. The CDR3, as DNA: TGCGCCAGCAGTGAGAGCGCCGGGACAGGGTACTATGGCTACACCTTC.

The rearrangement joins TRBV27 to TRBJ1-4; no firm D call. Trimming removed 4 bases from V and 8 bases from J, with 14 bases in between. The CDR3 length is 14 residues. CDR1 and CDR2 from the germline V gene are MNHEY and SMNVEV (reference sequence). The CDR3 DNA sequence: TGTGCCAGCAGTTCAACGGTCCTTGAGGAAAAACTGTTTTTT. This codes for CASSSTVLEEKLFF.

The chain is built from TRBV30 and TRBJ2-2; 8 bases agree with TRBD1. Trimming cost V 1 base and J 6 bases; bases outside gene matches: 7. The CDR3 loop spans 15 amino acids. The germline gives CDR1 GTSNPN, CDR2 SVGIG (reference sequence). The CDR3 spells CAWSAGQGGAGELFF. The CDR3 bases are TGTGCCTGGAGTGCCGGACAGGGAGGTGCCGGGGAGCTGTTTTTT.

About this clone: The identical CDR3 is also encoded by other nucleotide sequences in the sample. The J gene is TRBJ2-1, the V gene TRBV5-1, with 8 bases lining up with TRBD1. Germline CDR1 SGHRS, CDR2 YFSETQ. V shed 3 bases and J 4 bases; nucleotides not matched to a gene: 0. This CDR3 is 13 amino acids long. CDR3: CASSWTGYNEQFF. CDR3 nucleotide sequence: TGCGCCAGCAGCTGGACAGGGTACAATGAGCAGTTCTTC. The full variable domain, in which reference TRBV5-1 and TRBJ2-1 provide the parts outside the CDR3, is KAGVTQTPRYLIKTRGQQVTLSCSPISGHRSVSWYQQTPGQGLQFLFEYFSETQRNKGNFPGRFSGRQFSNSRSEMNVSTLELGDSALYLCASSWTGYNEQFFGPGTRLTVL.

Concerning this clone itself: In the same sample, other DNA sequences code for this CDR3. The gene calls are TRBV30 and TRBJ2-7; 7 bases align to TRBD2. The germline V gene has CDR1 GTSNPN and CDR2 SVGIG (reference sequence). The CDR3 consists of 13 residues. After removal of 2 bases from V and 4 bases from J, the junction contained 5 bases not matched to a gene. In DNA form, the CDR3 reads TGTGCCTGGAGTTCTGGCGGGAGTTACGAGCAGTACTTC. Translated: CAWSSGGSYEQYF.

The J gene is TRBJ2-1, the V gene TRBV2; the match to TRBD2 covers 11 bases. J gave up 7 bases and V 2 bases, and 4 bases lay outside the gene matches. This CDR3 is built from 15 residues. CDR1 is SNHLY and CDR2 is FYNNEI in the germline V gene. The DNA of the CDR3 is TGTGCCAGCAGTGAAACTAGCGGGAGCGCTAATGAGCAGTTCTTC. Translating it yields CASSETSGSANEQFF. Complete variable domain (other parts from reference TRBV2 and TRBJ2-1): EPEVTQTPSHQVTQMGQEVILRCVPISNHLYFYWYRQILGQKVEFLVSFYNNEISEKSEIFDDQFSVERPDGSNFTLKIRSTKLEDSAMYFCASSETSGSANEQFFGPGTRLTVL.